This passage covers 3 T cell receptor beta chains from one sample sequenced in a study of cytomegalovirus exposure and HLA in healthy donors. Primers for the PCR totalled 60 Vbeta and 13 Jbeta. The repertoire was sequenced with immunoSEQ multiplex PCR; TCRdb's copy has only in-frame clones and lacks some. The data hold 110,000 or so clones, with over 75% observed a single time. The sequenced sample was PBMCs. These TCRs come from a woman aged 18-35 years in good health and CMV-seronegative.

The CDR3 region is CSVDTVGGNEQFF. CDR3 DNA sequence: TGCAGCGTTGATACGGTAGGCGGGAATGAGCAGTTCTTC. The genes are TRBV29-1 and TRBJ2-1; possible D gene TRBD2, 5 bases. The germline V gene has CDR1 SQVTM and CDR2 ANQGSEA. The CDR3 totals 13 residues. V dropped 3 bases and J dropped 7 bases, with 13 bases sitting between them.

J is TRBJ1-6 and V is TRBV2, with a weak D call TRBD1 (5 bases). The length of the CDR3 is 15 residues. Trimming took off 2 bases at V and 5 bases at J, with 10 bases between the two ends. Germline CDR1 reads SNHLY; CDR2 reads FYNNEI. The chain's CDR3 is CASSELDIHNSPLHF. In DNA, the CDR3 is TGTGCCAGCAGTGAATTGGACATACATAATTCACCCCTCCACTTT.

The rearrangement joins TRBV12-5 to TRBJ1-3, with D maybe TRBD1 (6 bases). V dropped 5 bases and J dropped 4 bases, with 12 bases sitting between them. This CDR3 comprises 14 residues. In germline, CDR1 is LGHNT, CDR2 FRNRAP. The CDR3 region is CASGAGRGGNTIYF. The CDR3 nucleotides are TGTGCTAGTGGTGCAGGGAGGGGGGGAAACACCATATATTTT.